The 32 T cell receptor beta chains presented below share a single source sample, sequenced in a study of technical replicates of blood from several donors. Libraries were prepared by immunoSEQ multiplex PCR; TCRdb keeps only in-frame clonotypes and omits some of them. This table holds roughly 48,000 clones, 92% found once. Input material: PBMCs. These receptors all come from a human donor in good health. Some clones in this sample may be carry-over from other donors' samples.

This clone was seen a single time. J is TRBJ1-2 and V is TRBV7-8, with D perhaps TRBD1 (6 bases). The CDR3 extends over 14 amino acids. Per germline, CDR1 SGHVS and CDR2 FQNEAQ. V was cut by 5 bases and J by 0 bases, with 10 bases left in between. CDR3 bases: TGTGCCAGCAGCCCAGGACAGACTAACTATGGCTACACCTTC. Protein: CASSPGQTNYGYTF.

CDR3 amino acids: CAWSRLAQYEQYF. In DNA form, the CDR3 reads TGTGCCTGGAGTAGACTAGCCCAGTACGAGCAGTACTTC. V gene TRBV30 combines with J gene TRBJ2-7, with 7 bases that match TRBD2. The CDR3 has 13 amino acids. The J segment lost 4 bases and the V segment lost 2 bases, leaving 5 bases of the junction unmatched. Germline V gives CDR1 GTSNPN, CDR2 SVGIG (reference sequence).

The V gene is TRBV12-5, the J gene TRBJ1-1; unclear D gene. Trimming left V 3 bases short and J 8 bases short, with 10 bases between. The CDR3 contains 12 residues. CDR1 and CDR2 from the germline V gene are LGHNT and FRNRAP. In nucleotides, the CDR3 is TGTGCTAGTGGTTTAAACAGCCCGGAAGCTTTCTTT. Residues: CASGLNSPEAFF.

The rearrangement joins TRBV6-5 to TRBJ2-7; TRBD2 might be the D (7 bases). The CDR3 consists of 14 residues. Germline lookup yields CDR1 MNHEY and CDR2 SVGAGI. V was cut by 5 bases and J by 2 bases, with 13 bases left in between. The CDR3 bases are TGTGCCAGCAGTGGGGGGGCGGGACCCTACGAGCAGTACTTC. The encoded protein is CASSGGAGPYEQYF.

The V call is TRBV6-1, the J call TRBJ2-3; the D gene is possibly TRBD2 (6 bases). Germline lookup yields CDR1 MNHNS and CDR2 SASEGT. The CDR3 covers 15 residues. V was trimmed by 9 bases and J by 3 bases, leaving 19 bases between them. CDR3 sequence: CASPRPGEMTDTQYF. In DNA, the CDR3 is TGTGCCAGTCCGAGGCCGGGGGAGATGACAGATACGCAGTATTTT.

The chain combines TRBV10-3 with TRBJ1-1; the D is unclear. The V gene's germline CDR1 is ENHRY and CDR2 SYGVKD. V was cut by 7 bases and J by 0 bases, with 9 bases left in between. The CDR3 sequence is 13 residues long. DNA for the CDR3: TGTGCCATCAAGACGGACTTGAACACTGAAGCTTTCTTT. It yields the protein CAIKTDLNTEAFF.

This chain uses TRBV29-1 with TRBJ1-2; the D gene is possibly TRBD1 (5 bases). The V gene's germline CDR1 is SQVTM and CDR2 ANQGSEA. The CDR3 runs 13 residues. V shed 0 bases and J shed 6 bases, with 11 bases lying between them. The CDR3 DNA reads TGCAGCGTTGAAGATCAGGGTGTCAATGGCTACACCTTC. Its translation is CSVEDQGVNGYTF. Together with reference TRBV29-1 and TRBJ1-2, the CDR3 gives the full variable domain: SAVISQKPSRDICQRGTSLTIQCQVDSQVTMMFWYRQQPGQSLTLIATANQGSEATYESGFVIDKFPISRPNLTFSTLTVSNMSPEDSSIYLCSVEDQGVNGYTFGSGTRLTVV.

This sequence joins TRBV7-9 and TRBJ2-3; 10 bases map to TRBD2. Germline CDR1 and CDR2: SEHNR and FQNEAQ (reference sequence). The CDR3 runs to 14 residues. V lost 5 bases to trimming and J lost 6 bases; unmatched junction nucleotides: 5. This chain's CDR3 is CASSTSGAPDTQYF. CDR3 nucleotides: TGTGCCAGCAGCACTAGCGGGGCCCCGGATACGCAGTATTTT.

This clone was counted once. The gene calls are TRBV30 and TRBJ2-1; the D gene is possibly TRBD2 (6 bases). Germline CDR1 GTSNPN, CDR2 SVGIG (reference sequence). The length of the CDR3 is 14 residues. The CDR3 here is CARSGRSSYNEQFF. The CDR3 region has the DNA TGTGCTCGAAGCGGGCGAAGCTCCTACAATGAGCAGTTCTTC.

In this sample, this clone turned up a few times. The chain couples TRBV7-8 to TRBJ1-2; tentatively, D is TRBD1 (6 bases). Deletions cut 5 bases from V and 4 bases from J, with 11 bases between. CDR1 and CDR2 from the germline V gene are SGHVS and FQNEAQ. This CDR3 has 13 amino acids. The CDR3 protein is CASSTDSGYGYTF. In DNA, the CDR3 is TGTGCCAGCAGCACGGACAGTGGCTATGGCTACACCTTC.

This chain connects TRBV27 to TRBJ1-1; D is ambiguous. V lost 0 bases to trimming and J lost 6 bases, with 14 bases between them. The CDR3 spans 15 residues. Germline CDR1 is MNHEY and CDR2 is SMNVEV (reference sequence). CDR3 DNA sequence: TGTGCCAGCAGTTTATCGGAGGGAAGAGAAGCTGAAGCTTTCTTT. Its translation: CASSLSEGREAEAFF.

The chain links TRBV7-9 to TRBJ2-7; possibly TRBD1 for D (5 bases). CDR1 SEHNR and CDR2 FQNEAQ come from the germline V gene (reference sequence). The CDR3 contains 14 residues. The V gene lost 2 bases and the J gene lost 3 bases, with 11 bases spanning the gap. The DNA for the CDR3 is TGTGCCAGCAGCTTATTGGCCAGGGACTACGAGCAGTACTTC. Residues: CASSLLARDYEQYF.

The chain links TRBV2 to TRBJ2-1; a possible D gene is TRBD2 (6 bases). The V gene lost 6 bases and the J gene lost 6 bases, with 18 bases spanning the gap. CDR1 is SNHLY and CDR2 is FYNNEI in the germline V gene. This CDR3 is built from 15 residues. Here the CDR3 DNA reads TGTGCCAGCAGCCAGCGGGTACAAGTTTCCAATGAGCAGTTCTTC. Its protein product is CASSQRVQVSNEQFF.

This clone has just a few counts. CDR3 residues: CSVVGSGWGETQYF. The CDR3 region has the DNA TGCAGCGTTGTAGGCAGCGGATGGGGAGAGACCCAGTACTTC. The chain recombines TRBV29-1 with TRBJ2-5, with D tentatively TRBD2 (5 bases). The CDR3 has 14 residues. Between the trimmed V and J ends, which lost 4 bases and 4 bases, there was a span of 16 bases. Per germline, CDR1 SQVTM and CDR2 ANQGSEA.

V is TRBV2 and J is TRBJ1-5; 7 bases are shared with TRBD1. J lost 4 bases, V lost 1 base, and 7 bases had no gene match. This CDR3 region has 16 residues. The germline V gene has CDR1 SNHLY and CDR2 FYNNEI. CDR3 coding DNA: TGTGCCAGCAGTGAAGGACAGGGATTGGGGAATCAGCCCCAGCATTTT. It translates to CASSEGQGLGNQPQHF.

The V and J genes are TRBV20-1 and TRBJ2-3; D is perhaps TRBD1 (6 bases). Germline CDR1 and CDR2: DFQATT and SNEGSKA (reference sequence). This CDR3 is 11 amino acids long. Deletions cut 6 bases from V and 6 bases from J, with 10 bases between. The CDR3 loop is CSAPRGDTQYF. CDR3 in DNA: TGCAGTGCGCCGAGGGGGGATACGCAGTATTTT.

The chain joins TRBV7-9 to TRBJ1-6; 9 positions match TRBD1. The CDR3 is 17 amino acids. The junction had 15 bases not matched to a gene; V was cut back by 5 bases and J by 10 bases. Per germline, CDR1 SEHNR and CDR2 FQNEAQ (reference sequence). For the CDR3, the DNA is TGTGCCAGCAGCCCCGGACAGGGGTTGTTTACAGGGTCACCCCTCCACTTT. Residues: CASSPGQGLFTGSPLHF.

The chain employs TRBV7-8 and TRBJ2-7, with 7 bases lining up with TRBD2. J lost 0 bases, V lost 4 bases, and 3 bases had no gene match. The CDR3 is 14 residues long. Per germline, CDR1 SGHVS and CDR2 FQNEAQ. The CDR3 coding sequence is TGTGCCAGCAGCTCCCGGGACTACTCCTACGAGCAGTACTTC. Translation gives CASSSRDYSYEQYF.

The V call is TRBV7-2, the J call TRBJ2-5; a possible D gene is TRBD2 (5 bases). Per the germline V gene, CDR1 is SGHTA and CDR2 is FQGNSA. The CDR3 has 15 residues. V shed 5 bases and J shed 5 bases, with 18 bases lying between them. The CDR3 DNA reads as TGTGCCAGCAGCAAAGGACTTAGCTGGGATGAGACCCAGTACTTC. It encodes CASSKGLSWDETQYF.

The CDR3 nucleotides are TGCAGCGTTGAAGAATATAGGGGGCAAGGACCGAACACTGAAGCTTTCTTT. Amino acids: CSVEEYRGQGPNTEAFF. The V and J genes are TRBV29-1 and TRBJ1-1, with TRBD1 matching over 7 bases. CDR1 and CDR2 (germline): SQVTM, ANQGSEA. The junction had 11 bases not matched to a gene; V was cut back by 0 bases and J by 1 base. CDR3 size: 17 residues.

The chain uses TRBV9 and TRBJ2-7; TRBD1 aligns across 9 bases. This CDR3 comprises 13 residues. V trimming: 1 base; J trimming: 5 bases; junction bases outside the gene matches: 1. CDR1 and CDR2 from the germline V gene are SGDLS and YYNGEE. In DNA form, the CDR3 reads TGTGCCAGCAGCGTAACAGGGGGCGACGAGCAGTACTTC. Translating it yields CASSVTGGDEQYF.

The CDR3 DNA reads as TGTGCCAGCAGCGTTACTAGCGCCCAAGAGACCCAGTACTTC. Its translation: CASSVTSAQETQYF. V is TRBV9 and J is TRBJ2-5, with TRBD2 matching over 7 bases. Trimming took 2 bases from V and 1 from J; bases not matched to a gene: 2. This CDR3 has 14 residues. In germline, CDR1 is SGDLS, CDR2 YYNGEE.

V usage is TRBV19 and J usage is TRBJ2-7; D possibly corresponds to TRBD2 (5 bases). The CDR3 loop spans 14 amino acids. Germline CDR1 LNHDA, CDR2 SQIVND (reference sequence). The germline V and J ends were trimmed by 6 bases and 1 base, with 13 bases remaining between them. The CDR3 nucleotides read TGTGCCAGTAGACCGGGCGAGGGTTCCTACGAGCAGTACTTC. This codes for CASRPGEGSYEQYF.

The genes are TRBV7-2 and TRBJ2-7; TRBD1 is a possible D gene (7 bases). CDR3 size: 14 residues. Per the germline V gene, CDR1 is SGHTA and CDR2 is FQGNSA. The V end lost 3 bases, the J end lost 5 bases, and 14 bases lay between the germline ends. This chain's CDR3 is CASSFSQGGHEQYF. CDR3 nucleotide sequence: TGTGCCAGCAGCTTCAGCCAGGGGGGACACGAGCAGTACTTC.

The genes are TRBV10-3 and TRBJ1-2; no reliable D call. This CDR3 is 13 amino acids long. CDR1 and CDR2 from the germline V gene are ENHRY and SYGVKD. V was shortened by 4 bases and J by 3 bases, with 9 bases between the two germline ends. In nucleotides, the CDR3 is TGTGCCATCAGTGTAACACCCTACTATGGCTACACCTTC. Protein sequence: CAISVTPYYGYTF.

V gene TRBV7-9 combines with J gene TRBJ1-1; the match to TRBD1 covers 9 bases. J lost 5 bases, V lost 5 bases, and 12 bases had no gene match. CDR1 and CDR2 from the germline V gene are SEHNR and FQNEAQ (reference sequence). The CDR3 consists of 16 residues. The CDR3 is CASSPRTGVKGTEAFF. The CDR3 nucleotides are TGTGCCAGCAGCCCCCGGACAGGGGTGAAGGGAACTGAAGCTTTCTTT.

The sample holds one count of this clone. The rearrangement uses TRBV7-9 and TRBJ1-5; unclear D gene. The CDR3 contains 13 residues. Germline V lookup: CDR1 SEHNR, CDR2 FQNEAQ (reference sequence). The V and J ends lost 5 bases and 2 bases respectively, with 7 bases between them. The CDR3 region is CASSPRGNQPQHF. The CDR3 DNA follows: TGTGCCAGCAGCCCCCGGGGCAATCAGCCCCAGCATTTT.

The CDR3 here is CASSSGNNYEQYF. The CDR3 DNA sequence: TGTGCCAGCAGCTCAGGGAACAACTACGAGCAGTACTTC. The chain employs TRBV7-9 and TRBJ2-7; perhaps TRBD1 as D (5 bases). Germline V lookup: CDR1 SEHNR, CDR2 FQNEAQ (reference sequence). Trimming took 4 bases from V and 3 from J, leaving 10 bases between them. The CDR3 totals 13 residues.

V gene TRBV15 combines with J gene TRBJ1-4; D unclear. The CDR3 runs to 13 residues. CDR1 and CDR2 from the germline V gene are LNHNV and YYDKDF (reference sequence). V lost 0 bases and J 12 bases, leaving 11 bases between the germline ends. The DNA for the CDR3 is TGTGCCACCAGCAGAGACCGGGCGGGCCAACTGTTTTTT. Amino acids: CATSRDRAGQLFF. Drawing the rest from reference TRBV15 and TRBJ1-4, the complete variable domain is DAMVIQNPRYQVTQFGKPVTLSCSQTLNHNVMYWYQQKSSQAPKLLFHYYDKDFNNEADTPDNFQSRRPNTSFCFLDIRSPGLGDTAMYLCATSRDRAGQLFFGSGTQLSVL.

The chain is built from TRBV7-9 and TRBJ1-5; possibly TRBD1 for D (5 bases). CDR1 and CDR2 from the germline V gene are SEHNR and FQNEAQ (reference sequence). Trimming removed 1 base at V and 2 bases at J, with 12 bases between. The CDR3 runs 16 residues. The CDR3 reads CASSLDVGGGNQPQHF. The CDR3, as DNA: TGTGCCAGCAGCTTAGATGTGGGAGGGGGCAATCAGCCCCAGCATTTT.

V is TRBV5-8 and J is TRBJ1-6; tentative D call: TRBD1 (5 bases). V shed 0 bases and J shed 9 bases, with 13 bases lying between them. Germline loops: CDR1 SGHTS, CDR2 YDEGEE. This CDR3 spans 15 amino acids. CDR3 DNA: TGTGCCAGCAGCTTGGGAGTCAGGGCGCGTTCACCCCTCCACTTT. Translating gives CASSLGVRARSPLHF.

The chain carries TRBV29-1 and TRBJ1-2, with a tentative D call TRBD1 (5 bases). The germline gives CDR1 SQVTM, CDR2 ANQGSEA. The CDR3 covers 13 residues. Trimming shortened V by 2 bases and J by 8 bases, and 15 bases separated the two germline ends. This CDR3 reads CSVEFETVVGYTF. The DNA of the CDR3 is TGCAGCGTTGAATTTGAGACAGTAGTAGGCTACACCTTC.